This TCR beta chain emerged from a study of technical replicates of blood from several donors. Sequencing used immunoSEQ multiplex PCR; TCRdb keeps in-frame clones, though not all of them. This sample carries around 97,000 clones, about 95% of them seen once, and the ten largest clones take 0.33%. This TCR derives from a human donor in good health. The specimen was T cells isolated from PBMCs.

The DNA for the CDR3 is TGTGCCAGCCTTCGCCGGGATGGGACCCAGTACTTC. This translates into CASLRRDGTQYF. J is TRBJ2-5 and V is TRBV7-9; maybe TRBD2 (5 bases). The germline CDR1 and CDR2 sequences are SEHNR and FQNEAQ (reference sequence). Trimming removed 8 bases at V and 7 bases at J, with 14 bases between. CDR3 length: 12 amino acids.